This T cell receptor (beta chain) was obtained from a study of chemoradiotherapy in HPV16-positive cancers. Broader study findings: During treatment, candidate HPV-specific clones and E7-related motifs expanded in tumor. In HPV16-positive patients, HPV-responsive T-cell expansion tracked better recurrence-free survival. Only two HPV16-positive patients supplied the functional HPV-specificity definition.

Assay used: immunoSEQ multiplex PCR; TCRdb lists only in-frame clones, some missing. The sample lists just over 950 clones; roughly 86% were seen once. This clone came up once. Its antigen remains unidentified. Over chemoradiotherapy, repertoires were sampled more than once. The sample consisted of tumor tissue, taken from a patient who underwent chemoradiotherapy. This sequence was found in a human donor with HPV-associated anogenital cancer.

The CDR3 protein is CASSMAGQGYEQYF. DNA for the CDR3: TGTGCCAGTAGTATGGCGGGACAGGGTTACGAGCAGTACTTC. The chain combines TRBV19 with TRBJ2-7; 9 nucleotides line up with TRBD1. This CDR3 region has 14 residues. V lost 3 bases and J lost 4; bases outside the gene matches: 4. CDR1 LNHDA and CDR2 SQIVND come from the germline V gene (reference sequence). The whole variable domain, remainder taken from reference TRBV19 and TRBJ2-7, is DGGITQSPKYLFRKEGQNVTLSCEQNLNHDAMYWYRQDPGQGLRLIYYSQIVNDFQKGDIAEGYSVSREKKESFPLTVTSAQKNPTAFYLCASSMAGQGYEQYFGPGTRLTVT.